These 5 T cell receptor beta chains were sequenced from one sample in a study of T cells in tumors after PD-1 blockade. Only in-frame clones appear in the TCRdb table, and some are missing; sequencing was by immunoSEQ multiplex PCR. The sample consists of a few thousand clones, 62% of them appearing once. The specimen comprised tumor tissue, sampled after anti-PD-1 treatment. All receptors come from a human donor with cutaneous squamous cell carcinoma.

In its sample, this clone was seen a few times. The chain uses TRBV6-4 and TRBJ1-1; 7 bases map to TRBD1. Unmatched junction bases numbered 5, after V lost 6 bases and J lost 10 bases. CDR1 is MRHNA, CDR2 SNTAGT, per germline. The CDR3 consists of 11 residues. CDR3: CASREQGRAFF. The CDR3 DNA follows: TGTGCCAGCAGGGAACAGGGGCGAGCTTTCTTT.

The chain carries TRBV5-1 and TRBJ2-7, with TRBD2 identical over 10 bases. Germline V CDR1 and CDR2: SGHRS, YFSETQ. After removal of 5 bases from V and 4 bases from J, the junction contained 12 bases not matched to a gene. This CDR3 has 16 amino acids. Written as DNA, the CDR3 is TGCGCCAGCAGTGAACTAGCGGGGCAGTACTGGTACGAGCAGTACTTC. It yields the protein CASSELAGQYWYEQYF.

The chain combines TRBV27 with TRBJ1-5; 7 positions match TRBD1. This CDR3 comprises 15 residues. The V gene end was trimmed by 5 bases and the J gene end by 4 bases; junction bases not matched to a gene: 8. Germline V gives CDR1 MNHEY, CDR2 SMNVEV (reference sequence). CDR3 bases: TGTGCCAGCAGTACGACAGGGCGGGGTAATCAGCCCCAGCATTTT. As protein: CASSTTGRGNQPQHF.

The V gene is TRBV6-1, the J gene TRBJ2-3; TRBD2 aligns across 8 bases. In germline, CDR1 is MNHNS, CDR2 SASEGT. V trimming: 2 bases; J trimming: 6 bases; junction bases outside the gene matches: 10. This CDR3 contains 16 residues. As DNA, the CDR3 is TGTGCCAGCAGTGAATTGCCTACTAGCGGAGAGGATACGCAGTATTTT. This gives the protein CASSELPTSGEDTQYF.

CDR3: CASSLGLAGFQETQYF. The CDR3 region has the DNA TGCGCCAGCAGCTTGGGCCTAGCGGGTTTCCAAGAGACCCAGTACTTC. The chain combines TRBV5-1 with TRBJ2-5; 8 bases match TRBD2. The CDR3 covers 16 residues. From germline, CDR1 is SGHRS and CDR2 YFSETQ. Trimming cost V 0 bases and J 1 base; bases outside gene matches: 5.